The T cell receptor beta chain under discussion was sequenced for a study of PD-L1 blockade in urothelial cancer. CDR1 is SGHRS and CDR2 is YFSETQ in the germline V gene. V shed 0 bases and J shed 5 bases, with 6 bases lying between them. The CDR3 is made up of 12 amino acids. Of note for this clone: Its antigen is unknown.

Repertoires were generated with immunoSEQ multiplex PCR, while TCRdb's copy carries only in-frame clones and drops some. The sample lists approximately 120,000 clones, around 88% occurring once. Overall study results and limits: Below-median pretreatment blood TCR clonality was a predictor of better survival.

Documented time point: peripheral blood 6 weeks after treatment start. Patients were living with locally advanced or metastatic urothelial carcinoma. V is TRBV5-1 and J is TRBJ2-7, with D tentatively TRBD1 (5 bases). This sample comprised PBMCs, obtained around atezolizumab (anti-PD-L1) treatment. This receptor was obtained from a man aged 50 to 60 with urothelial cancer. The CDR3 DNA sequence: TGCGCCAGCAGCTTGGGCAGGGACGAGCAGTACTTC. It yields the protein CASSLGRDEQYF.